The sample holds a few counts of the clone carrying this T cell receptor (beta chain). These data are taken from a study of blood T cell repertoires in COVID-19. Study overall: Italy, Spain and the United States were the sources of the convalescent and acute COVID-19 samples.

The junction had 7 bases not matched to a gene; V was cut back by 3 bases and J by 4 bases. This CDR3 contains 14 residues. Germline CDR1 reads DFQATT; CDR2 reads SNEGSKA (reference sequence). The table came from immunoSEQ multiplex PCR; TCRdb's copy has only in-frame clones and leaves some out. The sample consists of about 140,000 clones, roughly 80% of them appearing once. This clonotype originated in an older man who had recovered from COVID-19. The V gene is TRBV20-1, the J gene TRBJ1-2; TRBD1 matches 8 bases. The sample comprised peripheral blood. The CDR3 DNA reads as TGCAGTGCTAGTACAGGGGGATCCACCTATGGCTACACCTTC. Its protein product is CSASTGGSTYGYTF.